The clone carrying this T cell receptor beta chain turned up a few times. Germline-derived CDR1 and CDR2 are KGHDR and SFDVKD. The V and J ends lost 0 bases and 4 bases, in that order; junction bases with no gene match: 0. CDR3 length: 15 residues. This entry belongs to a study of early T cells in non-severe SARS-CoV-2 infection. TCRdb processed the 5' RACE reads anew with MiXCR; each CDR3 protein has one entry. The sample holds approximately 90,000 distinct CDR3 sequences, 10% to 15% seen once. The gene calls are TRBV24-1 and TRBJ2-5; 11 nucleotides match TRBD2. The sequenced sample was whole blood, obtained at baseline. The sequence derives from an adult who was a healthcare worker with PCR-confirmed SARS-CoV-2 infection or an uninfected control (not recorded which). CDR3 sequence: CATSDLGTSGETQYF. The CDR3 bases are TGTGCCACCAGTGATTTGGGGACTAGCGGAGAGACCCAGTACTTC.